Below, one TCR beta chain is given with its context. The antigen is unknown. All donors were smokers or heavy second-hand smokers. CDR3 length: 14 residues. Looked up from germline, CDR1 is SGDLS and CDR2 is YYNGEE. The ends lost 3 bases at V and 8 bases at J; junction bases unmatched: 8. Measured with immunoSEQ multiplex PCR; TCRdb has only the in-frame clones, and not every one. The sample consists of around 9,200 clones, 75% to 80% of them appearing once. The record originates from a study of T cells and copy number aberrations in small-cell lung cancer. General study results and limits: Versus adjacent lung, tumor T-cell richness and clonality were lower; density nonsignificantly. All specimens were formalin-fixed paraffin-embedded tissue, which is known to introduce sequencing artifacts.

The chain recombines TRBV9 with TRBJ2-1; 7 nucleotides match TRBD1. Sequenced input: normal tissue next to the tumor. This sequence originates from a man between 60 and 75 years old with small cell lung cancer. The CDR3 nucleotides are TGTGCCAGCAGCGACGGACAGGCCCCCGATGAGCAGTTCTTC. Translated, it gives CASSDGQAPDEQFF.